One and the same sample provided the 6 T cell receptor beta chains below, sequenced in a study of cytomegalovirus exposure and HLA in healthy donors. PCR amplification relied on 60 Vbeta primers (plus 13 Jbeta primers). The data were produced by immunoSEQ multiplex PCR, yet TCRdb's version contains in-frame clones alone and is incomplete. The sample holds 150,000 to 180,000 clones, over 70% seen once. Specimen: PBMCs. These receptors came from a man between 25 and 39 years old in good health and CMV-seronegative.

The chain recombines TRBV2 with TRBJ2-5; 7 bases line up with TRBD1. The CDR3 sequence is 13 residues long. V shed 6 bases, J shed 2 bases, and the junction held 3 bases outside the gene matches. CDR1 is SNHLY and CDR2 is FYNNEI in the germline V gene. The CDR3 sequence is CASRRQGQETQYF. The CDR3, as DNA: TGTGCCAGCAGGCGACAGGGACAAGAGACCCAGTACTTC.

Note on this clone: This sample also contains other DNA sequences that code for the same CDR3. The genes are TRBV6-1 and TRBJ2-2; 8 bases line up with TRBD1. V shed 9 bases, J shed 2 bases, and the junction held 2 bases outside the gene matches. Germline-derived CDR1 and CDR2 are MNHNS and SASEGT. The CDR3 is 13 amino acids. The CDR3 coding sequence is TGTGCCAGTGACAGGGGTAACACCGGGGAGCTGTTTTTT. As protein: CASDRGNTGELFF.

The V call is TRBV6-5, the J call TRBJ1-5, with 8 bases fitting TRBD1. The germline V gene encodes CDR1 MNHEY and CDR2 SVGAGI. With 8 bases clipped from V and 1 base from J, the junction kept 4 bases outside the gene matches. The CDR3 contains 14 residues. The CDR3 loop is CASGQGQSNQPQHF. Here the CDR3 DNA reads TGTGCCAGCGGACAGGGTCAGAGCAATCAGCCCCAGCATTTT.

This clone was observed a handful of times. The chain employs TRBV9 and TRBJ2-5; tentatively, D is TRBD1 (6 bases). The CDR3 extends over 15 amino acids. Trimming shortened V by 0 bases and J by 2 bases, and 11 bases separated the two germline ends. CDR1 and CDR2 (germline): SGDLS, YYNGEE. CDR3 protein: CASSVAPGAQETQYF. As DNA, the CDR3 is TGTGCCAGCAGCGTAGCTCCAGGGGCTCAAGAGACCCAGTACTTC.

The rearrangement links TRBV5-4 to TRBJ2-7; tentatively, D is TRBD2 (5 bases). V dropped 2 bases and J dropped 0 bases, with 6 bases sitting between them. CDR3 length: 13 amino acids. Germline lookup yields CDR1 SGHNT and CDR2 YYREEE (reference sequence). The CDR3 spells CASSFRGSYEQYF. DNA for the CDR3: TGTGCCAGCAGCTTCCGGGGCTCCTACGAGCAGTACTTC.

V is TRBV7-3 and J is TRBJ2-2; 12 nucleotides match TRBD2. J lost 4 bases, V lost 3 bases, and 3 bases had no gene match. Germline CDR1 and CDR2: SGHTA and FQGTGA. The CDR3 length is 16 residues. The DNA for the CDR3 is TGTGCCAGCAGCTTGGGACTAGCGGGCGGCACCGGGGAGCTGTTTTTT. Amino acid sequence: CASSLGLAGGTGELFF.